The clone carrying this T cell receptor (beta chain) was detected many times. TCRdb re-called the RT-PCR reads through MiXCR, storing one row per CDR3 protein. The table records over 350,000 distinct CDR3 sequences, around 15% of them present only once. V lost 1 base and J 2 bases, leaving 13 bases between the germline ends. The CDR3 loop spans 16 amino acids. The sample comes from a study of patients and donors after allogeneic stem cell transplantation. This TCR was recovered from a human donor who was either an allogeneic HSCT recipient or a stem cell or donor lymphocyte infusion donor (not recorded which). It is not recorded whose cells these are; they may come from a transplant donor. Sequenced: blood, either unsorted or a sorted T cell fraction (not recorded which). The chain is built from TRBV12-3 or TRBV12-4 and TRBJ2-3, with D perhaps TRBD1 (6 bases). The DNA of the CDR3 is TGTGCCAGCAGTTTAGTCTCAGGGGCTGTCACAGATACGCAGTATTTT. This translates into CASSLVSGAVTDTQYF.